This entry lists 26 T cell receptor beta chains sequenced from one sample in a study of control samples from healthy donors and cancer patients. Only in-frame clones appear in the TCRdb table, and some are missing; sequencing was by immunoSEQ multiplex PCR. The sample comprises roughly 88,000 clones, just over 90% of which are singletons, and approximately 7.6% rests with the top ten. Source material: blood. These receptors all come from a man aged 18 to 29 in good health.

This clone was seen a handful of times. The chain couples TRBV4-1 to TRBJ2-1, with D unresolved. The CDR3 sequence is 17 residues long. Trimming removed 1 base from V and 1 base from J, with 14 bases in between. Germline CDR1 is MGHRA and CDR2 is YSYEKL. Written as DNA, the CDR3 is TGCGCCAGCAGCCAAGTTGATTTAGGCGGTTCCTACAATGAGCAGTTCTTC. It yields the protein CASSQVDLGGSYNEQFF.

V gene TRBV7-9 combines with J gene TRBJ2-7; either TRBD1 or TRBD2 may fit D (5 bases each). Germline V CDR1 and CDR2: SEHNR, FQNEAQ (reference sequence). This CDR3 is built from 13 residues. V was shortened by 5 bases and J by 12 bases, with 20 bases between the two germline ends. As DNA, the CDR3 is TGTGCCAGCAGCCCCCCGGTCAGGGAGTGGCGGTACTTC. Protein: CASSPPVREWRYF. Variable domain in full (rest from reference TRBV7-9 and TRBJ2-7): DTGVSQNPRHKITKRGQNVTFRCDPISEHNRLYWYRQTLGQGPEFLTYFQNEAQLEKSRLLSDRFSAERPKGSFSTLEIQRTEQGDSAMYLCASSPPVREWRYFGPGTRLTVT.

The rearrangement joins TRBV12-3 or TRBV12-4 to TRBJ1-5; D remains ambiguous. This CDR3 has 12 amino acids. The ends were cut back, 3 bases at V and 7 bases at J, with 7 bases in the middle. CDR3 sequence reads: CASSFGRQPQHF. The DNA of the CDR3 is TGTGCCAGCAGTTTTGGTAGGCAGCCCCAGCATTTT.

Remarks on this clone: Other DNA sequences of this sample code for an identical CDR3. The rearrangement links TRBV5-4 to TRBJ2-3; D call uncertain. The CDR3 runs 13 residues. Looked up from germline, CDR1 is SGHNT and CDR2 is YYREEE (reference sequence). V was pared by 2 bases and J by 1 base, with 5 bases between. CDR3: CASSLAGTDTQYF. In nucleotides, the CDR3 is TGTGCCAGCAGCTTAGCTGGCACAGATACGCAGTATTTT.

This chain connects TRBV19 to TRBJ1-1; D remains unclear. Germline CDR1 reads LNHDA; CDR2 reads SQIVND (reference sequence). V gave up 4 bases and J gave up 0 bases, with 6 bases separating them. The CDR3 is made up of 13 amino acids. The CDR3 reads CASSSRVNTEAFF. CDR3 sequence (DNA): TGTGCCAGTAGTAGTCGGGTGAACACTGAAGCTTTCTTT.

The gene calls are TRBV9 and TRBJ1-5, with 11 bases aligning to TRBD1. CDR3 length equals 15 residues. Trimming removed 4 bases from V and 6 bases from J; junction bases left unmatched: 6. Germline values: CDR1 SGDLS, CDR2 YYNGEE. The CDR3 region has the DNA TGTGCCAGCAGCCCAGGACAGGGGGCGGGTCAGCCCCAGCATTTT. Amino acid sequence: CASSPGQGAGQPQHF. Variable domain in full (rest from reference TRBV9 and TRBJ1-5): DSGVTQTPKHLITATGQRVTLRCSPRSGDLSVYWYQQSLDQGLQFLIQYYNGEERAKGNILERFSAQQFPDLHSELNLSSLELGDSALYFCASSPGQGAGQPQHFGDGTRLSIL.

The chain links TRBV5-1 to TRBJ2-2, with 9 positions matching TRBD1. Trimming removed 0 bases from V and 5 bases from J; junction bases left unmatched: 5. The length of the CDR3 is 16 residues. The V gene's germline CDR1 is SGHRS and CDR2 YFSETQ. In DNA form, the CDR3 reads TGCGCCAGCAGCTTGGGACAGGGGGGCGGAACCGGGGAGCTGTTTTTT. It specifies CASSLGQGGGTGELFF.

The chain recombines TRBV27 with TRBJ1-1; D remains ambiguous. The CDR3 runs to 13 residues. Germline V gene lookup returns CDR1 MNHEY and CDR2 SMNVEV (reference sequence). V was cut by 5 bases and J by 8 bases, with 15 bases left in between. CDR3 nucleotides: TGTGCCAGCAGTGGGTCGACGTGGCCCGAAGCTTTCTTT. It specifies CASSGSTWPEAFF.

This clone was seen a handful of times. The CDR3 DNA reads TGCAGTGCTAGTTATTGGAACACTGAAGCTTTCTTT. Protein product: CSASYWNTEAFF. The chain recombines TRBV20-1 with TRBJ1-1, with D unresolved. This CDR3 has 12 residues. CDR1 is DFQATT and CDR2 is SNEGSKA in the germline V gene (reference sequence). The V end lost 3 bases, the J end lost 1 base, and 6 bases lay between the germline ends.

Notes on this clone: This specimen includes other DNA sequences encoding the same CDR3. This chain connects TRBV18 to TRBJ1-4; D ambiguous. The CDR3 covers 14 residues. CDR1 KGHSH and CDR2 LQKENI come from the germline V gene. V was clipped by 1 base and J by 2 bases, with 5 bases between them. This CDR3 is CASSPRGTNEKLFF. The CDR3 nucleotides read TGTGCCAGCTCACCACGGGGTACTAATGAAAAACTGTTTTTT.

This chain links TRBV25-1 with TRBJ2-2; 7 nucleotides match TRBD2. The germline V gene encodes CDR1 MGHDK and CDR2 SYGVNS. This CDR3 contains 17 residues. V was pared by 1 base and J by 7 bases, with 12 bases of the junction left unmatched. CDR3 coding DNA: TGTGCCAGCAGTGAATCATGGGAGGGCGGGAAGAACGGGGAGCTGTTTTTT. This encodes CASSESWEGGKNGELFF.

This rearrangement joins TRBV7-9 to TRBJ1-1; TRBD1 might be the D (6 bases). Germline V gene sequence: CDR1 SEHNR, CDR2 FQNEAQ (reference sequence). The CDR3 has 14 residues. With 7 bases removed from V and 1 base from J, the gap between germline ends came to 13 bases. CDR3 in amino acids: CASTGGVSNTEAFF. As DNA, the CDR3 is TGTGCCAGCACGGGGGGCGTTTCGAACACTGAAGCTTTCTTT. Full variable domain (remainder filled in from reference TRBV7-9 and TRBJ1-1): DTGVSQNPRHKITKRGQNVTFRCDPISEHNRLYWYRQTLGQGPEFLTYFQNEAQLEKSRLLSDRFSAERPKGSFSTLEIQRTEQGDSAMYLCASTGGVSNTEAFFGQGTRLTVV.

The V and J genes are TRBV4-1 and TRBJ1-6; D not certain. Germline lookup yields CDR1 MGHRA and CDR2 YSYEKL. There are 13 residues in the CDR3. Deletions cut 7 bases from V and 4 bases from J, with 8 bases between. CDR3 sequence reads: CASTADYNSPLHF. CDR3 sequence (DNA): TGCGCCAGCACCGCAGATTATAATTCACCCCTCCACTTT.

The genes are TRBV5-1 and TRBJ2-1, with 10 bases matching TRBD2. V trimming: 2 bases; J trimming: 3 bases; junction bases outside the gene matches: 5. The CDR3 consists of 16 residues. Germline lookup yields CDR1 SGHRS and CDR2 YFSETQ. CDR3 DNA: TGCGCCAGCAGCTTAAGAACTAGCGGGGTCTACAATGAGCAGTTCTTC. Amino acid sequence: CASSLRTSGVYNEQFF.

The chain links TRBV27 to TRBJ1-4, with 7 bases matching TRBD1. J gave up 8 bases and V 6 bases, and 6 bases lay outside the gene matches. The CDR3 has 13 amino acids. In germline, CDR1 is MNHEY, CDR2 SMNVEV (reference sequence). The CDR3 here is CASRRGQKEKLFF. The CDR3, as DNA: TGTGCCAGCAGACGGGGACAGAAGGAAAAACTGTTTTTT.

The chain couples TRBV19 to TRBJ1-6, with D perhaps matching TRBD1 (6 bases). Trimming left V 9 bases short and J 6 bases short, with 18 bases between. This CDR3 contains 15 residues. Germline V gene sequence: CDR1 LNHDA, CDR2 SQIVND (reference sequence). CDR3 nucleotides: TGTGCCAGCCGGCCCGTCTGGGGGGCTAATTCACCCCTCCACTTT. Its translation is CASRPVWGANSPLHF.

This rearrangement joins TRBV29-1 to TRBJ1-1, with D perhaps matching TRBD1 (5 bases). Looked up from germline, CDR1 is SQVTM and CDR2 is ANQGSEA. Between the trimmed V and J ends, which lost 7 bases and 4 bases, there was a span of 7 bases. CDR3 length equals 10 residues. CDR3 coding DNA: TGCAGCGCCGGGGGCACTGAAGCTTTCTTT. This gives the protein CSAGGTEAFF.

V gene TRBV5-1 combines with J gene TRBJ2-2; D possibly corresponds to TRBD1 (5 bases). The CDR3 consists of 15 residues. Trimming shortened V by 5 bases and J by 3 bases, and 14 bases separated the two germline ends. Germline V gene lookup returns CDR1 SGHRS and CDR2 YFSETQ. The CDR3 here is CASRRSQGYTGELFF. As DNA, the CDR3 is TGCGCCAGCAGACGTAGTCAGGGCTACACCGGGGAGCTGTTTTTT.

The chain combines TRBV30 with TRBJ1-2; D is unclear. Looked up from germline, CDR1 is GTSNPN and CDR2 is SVGIG (reference sequence). This CDR3 region has 11 residues. Trimming pared 8 bases from V and 6 bases from J, leaving 13 bases between. CDR3 nucleotides: TGTGCCAGAGACTGGACTAATGGCTACACCTTC. Its translation: CARDWTNGYTF. The entire variable domain, with the rest obtained from reference TRBV30 and TRBJ1-2, is as follows: SQTIHQWPATLVQPVGSPLSLECTVEGTSNPNLYWYRQAAGRGLQLLFYSVGIGQISSEVPQNLSASRPQDRQFILSSKKLLLSDSGFYLCARDWTNGYTFGSGTRLTVV.

The chain has TRBV5-4 and TRBJ2-1; tentative D call: TRBD2 (6 bases). This CDR3 has 13 amino acids. Trimming shortened V by 4 bases and J by 6 bases, and 11 bases separated the two germline ends. Germline-derived CDR1 and CDR2 are SGHNT and YYREEE (reference sequence). CDR3 DNA sequence: TGTGCCAGCAGCCCGGGAGTAGCCAATGAGCAGTTCTTC. Protein: CASSPGVANEQFF.

This clone was recorded once. The chain joins TRBV11-2 to TRBJ1-1; TRBD1 aligns across 7 bases. Germline CDR1 and CDR2: SGHAT and FQNNGV. With V trimmed by 0 bases and J by 9 bases, 7 bases remained unmatched. The CDR3 is 14 amino acids. Here the CDR3 reads CASSLDQGRGQAFF. The CDR3 nucleotides read TGTGCCAGCAGCTTAGATCAGGGGAGGGGGCAAGCTTTCTTT.

This chain joins TRBV6-5 and TRBJ2-7, with D possibly TRBD1 on 5 matching bases. From germline, CDR1 is MNHEY and CDR2 SVGAGI. The germline V and J ends were trimmed by 6 bases and 0 bases, with 6 bases remaining between them. This CDR3 contains 12 residues. CDR3 in DNA: TGTGCCAGCAGCGACAGCTCCTACGAGCAGTACTTC. Translated: CASSDSSYEQYF.

This clone was seen only once. The V and J genes are TRBV5-4 and TRBJ2-1; 7 nucleotides align to TRBD2. Germline trimming cut 0 bases from V and 13 bases from J; bases unmatched to any gene: 4. This CDR3 comprises 12 residues. CDR1 is SGHNT and CDR2 is YYREEE in the germline V gene (reference sequence). This chain's CDR3 is CASSLEGGRQFF. The CDR3 DNA reads TGTGCCAGCAGCTTGGAGGGAGGGCGACAGTTCTTC.

The DNA for the CDR3 is TGTGCCAGCAGTTACTATCGGGCCGACCTCTATGGCTACACCTTC. It codes for CASSYYRADLYGYTF. V is TRBV6-2 or TRBV6-3 and J is TRBJ1-2; D is undetermined. Germline CDR1 MNHEY, CDR2 SVGEGT. The CDR3 consists of 15 residues. Trimming removed 1 base at V and 4 bases at J, with 13 bases between.

The chain has TRBV6-6 and TRBJ2-2, with 9 bases identical to TRBD2. The CDR3 is 16 residues long. Trimming took 4 bases from V and 2 from J; bases not matched to a gene: 5. In germline, CDR1 is MNHNY, CDR2 SVGAGI (reference sequence). In DNA, the CDR3 is TGTGCCAGCAGTTCTACTAGCGGGCCCAACACCGGGGAGCTGTTTTTT. Translated, it gives CASSSTSGPNTGELFF.

This chain connects TRBV27 to TRBJ1-2; the D is unclear. The CDR3 covers 13 residues. Germline CDR1 reads MNHEY; CDR2 reads SMNVEV (reference sequence). V lost 3 bases and J 6 bases, leaving 11 bases between the germline ends. In DNA, the CDR3 is TGTGCCAGCAGTTTTAGGGTTTCTGATGGCTACACCTTC. This translates into CASSFRVSDGYTF.